This is a list of T cell receptor beta chains from one sample in a study of cytomegalovirus exposure and HLA in healthy donors. Profiled with immunoSEQ multiplex PCR; TCRdb holds only in-frame clones, not every one. The sample lists 180,000 or so clones; 65% to 85% were seen once. Sequenced material: PBMCs. These receptors all come from a woman between 50 and 59 years old in good health and CMV-seropositive. Each CDR3 is given with its conserved first and last residue. The D gene is left open where the match is weak. The listing skips clone size in some rows; elsewhere it reads once, few, many or a size class.

clone_size d_call j_call v_call cdr3_nt cdr3_aa
. . TRBJ1-1 TRBV5-1 TGCGCCAGCAGCCTAGCCGTCGGACTGAACACTGAAGCTTTCTTT CASSLAVGLNTEAFF
. TRBD1 TRBJ2-2 TRBV18 TGTGCCAGCTCACCAACGACAGGGCGAAACACCGGGGAGCTGTTTTTT CASSPTTGRNTGELFF
once TRBD2 TRBJ2-1 TRBV27 TGTGCCAGCAGAGTAGCGGGAGGTGCCGGCAATGAGCAGTTCTTC CASRVAGGAGNEQFF
. TRBD1 TRBJ2-2 TRBV2 TGTGCCAGCAGTGTAACCGGGACAGGGGGCACCGGGGAGCTGTTTTTT CASSVTGTGGTGELFF
. . TRBJ1-4 TRBV5-1 TGCGCCAGCAGCTTCAGGGGAGCAACTAATGAAAAACTGTTTTTT CASSFRGATNEKLFF
. TRBD1 TRBJ2-7 TRBV5-5 TGTGCCAGCAGCTCCGGACAGGGGAGTGGAGTCTACGAGCAGTACTTC CASSSGQGSGVYEQYF
. . TRBJ1-5 TRBV5-5 TGTGCCAGCAGCTTATCAAACTCCCAGCCCCAGCATTTT CASSLSNSQPQHF
. . TRBJ2-3 TRBV27 TGTGCCAGCAGTTTATCATACACAGATACGCAGTATTTT CASSLSYTDTQYF
. . TRBJ2-7 TRBV27 TGTGCCAGCAGAGCCCTCGGGAGCTACGAGCAGTACTTC CASRALGSYEQYF
. TRBD2 TRBJ2-7 TRBV7-8 TGTGCCAGCAGCTTCCAGCGGGGGCCCTACGAGCAGTACTTC CASSFQRGPYEQYF
. TRBD1 TRBJ1-5 TRBV19 TGTGCCACCAGACCGGGACAGGGGCCCTTTGACGAGCATTTT CATRPGQGPFDEHF
. TRBD2 TRBJ2-2 TRBV4-2 TGTGCCAGCAGCCCTCGACTAGCGGGACAAGACACCGGGGAGCTGTTTTTT CASSPRLAGQDTGELFF
. . TRBJ2-3 TRBV4-2 TGTGCCAGCAGCCAAGAGAGCGCCACGCCCACAGATACGCAGTATTTT CASSQESATPTDTQYF